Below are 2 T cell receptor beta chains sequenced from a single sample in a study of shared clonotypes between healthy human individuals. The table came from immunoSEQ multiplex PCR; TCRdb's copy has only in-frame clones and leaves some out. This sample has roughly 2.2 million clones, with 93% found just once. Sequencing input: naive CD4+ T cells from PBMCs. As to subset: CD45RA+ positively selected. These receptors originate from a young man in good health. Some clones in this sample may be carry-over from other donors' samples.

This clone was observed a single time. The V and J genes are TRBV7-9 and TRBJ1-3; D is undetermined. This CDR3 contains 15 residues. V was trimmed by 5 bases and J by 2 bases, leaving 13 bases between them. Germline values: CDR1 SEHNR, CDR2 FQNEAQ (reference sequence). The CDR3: CASSPLLGTGNTIYF. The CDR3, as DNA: TGTGCCAGCAGCCCACTTCTGGGGACTGGAAACACCATATATTTT.

The CDR3 DNA reads TGTGCCTGGAGGGCTCAGGGGGCCGGGGAGCTGTTTTTT. Protein sequence: CAWRAQGAGELFF. The chain uses TRBV30 and TRBJ2-2, with 7 bases lining up with TRBD1. This CDR3 contains 13 residues. The germline V gene has CDR1 GTSNPN and CDR2 SVGIG (reference sequence). J gave up 6 bases and V 3 bases, and 4 bases lay outside the gene matches.